Each of the 3 T cell receptor beta chains below was sequenced from the same sample in a study of cytomegalovirus exposure and HLA in healthy donors. PCR amplification relied on 60 Vbeta primers (plus 13 Jbeta primers). The repertoire was sequenced with immunoSEQ multiplex PCR; TCRdb's copy has only in-frame clones and lacks some. The data show about 130,000 clones, roughly four fifths seen once. The specimen sequenced was PBMCs. These receptors were obtained from a woman aged 55 to 70 in good health and CMV-seropositive.

This clone occurred once. This sequence joins TRBV2 and TRBJ1-2; 7 nucleotides agree with TRBD1. The CDR3 length is 15 residues. The trim removed 7 bases at V and 4 bases at J, leaving 12 bases unmatched. Germline V gene lookup returns CDR1 SNHLY and CDR2 FYNNEI. The CDR3 loop reads CASTATRQGPYGYTF. CDR3 sequence (DNA): TGTGCCAGCACAGCCACCCGACAGGGCCCCTATGGCTACACCTTC.

CDR3 loop: CASSDRGRGNQPQHF. For the CDR3, the DNA is TGTGCCAGCAGTGACAGGGGGCGCGGCAATCAGCCCCAGCATTTT. The chain combines TRBV6-4 with TRBJ1-5, with 7 bases that match TRBD1. The V segment lost 2 bases and the J segment 2 bases; nucleotides outside the gene matches: 3. CDR1 is MRHNA and CDR2 is SNTAGT in the germline V gene. This CDR3 has 15 residues.

V is TRBV5-1 and J is TRBJ2-3; TRBD1 might be the D (6 bases). The germline V gene has CDR1 SGHRS and CDR2 YFSETQ. CDR3 length: 17 residues. V was trimmed by 4 bases and J by 2 bases, leaving 20 bases between them. The CDR3 DNA sequence: TGCGCCAGCAGCCCACTTACCGGGACACCGTTCACAGATACGCAGTATTTT. The encoded protein is CASSPLTGTPFTDTQYF.